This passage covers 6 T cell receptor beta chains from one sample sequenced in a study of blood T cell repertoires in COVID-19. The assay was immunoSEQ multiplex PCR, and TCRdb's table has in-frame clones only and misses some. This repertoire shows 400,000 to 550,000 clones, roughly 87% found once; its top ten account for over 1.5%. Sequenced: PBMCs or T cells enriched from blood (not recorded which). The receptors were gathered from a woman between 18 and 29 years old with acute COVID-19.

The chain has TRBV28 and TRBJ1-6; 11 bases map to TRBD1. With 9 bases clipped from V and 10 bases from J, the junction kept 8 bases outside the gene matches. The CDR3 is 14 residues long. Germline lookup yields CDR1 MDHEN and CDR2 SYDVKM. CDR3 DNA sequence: TGTGCCAGTTTGAGGGGGACAGGGGGATCACCCCTCCACTTT. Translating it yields CASLRGTGGSPLHF.

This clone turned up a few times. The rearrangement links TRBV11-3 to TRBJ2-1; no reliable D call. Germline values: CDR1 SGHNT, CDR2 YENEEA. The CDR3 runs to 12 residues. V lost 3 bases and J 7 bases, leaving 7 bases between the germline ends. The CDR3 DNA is TGTGCCAGCAGCTTTACCGGTAATGAGCAGTTCTTC. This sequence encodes CASSFTGNEQFF. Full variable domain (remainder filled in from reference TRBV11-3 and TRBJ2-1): EAGVVQSPRYKIIEKKQPVAFWCNPISGHNTLYWYLQNLGQGPELLIRYENEEAVDDSQLPKDRFSAERLKGVDSTLKIQPAELGDSAVYLCASSFTGNEQFFGPGTRLTVL.

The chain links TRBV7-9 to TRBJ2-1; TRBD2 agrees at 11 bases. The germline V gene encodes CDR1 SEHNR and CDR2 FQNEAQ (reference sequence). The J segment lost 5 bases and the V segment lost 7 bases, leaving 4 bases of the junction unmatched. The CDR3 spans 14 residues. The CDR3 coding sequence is TGTGCCAGCACCCCACTAGCGGGGGACAATGAGCAGTTCTTC. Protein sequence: CASTPLAGDNEQFF.

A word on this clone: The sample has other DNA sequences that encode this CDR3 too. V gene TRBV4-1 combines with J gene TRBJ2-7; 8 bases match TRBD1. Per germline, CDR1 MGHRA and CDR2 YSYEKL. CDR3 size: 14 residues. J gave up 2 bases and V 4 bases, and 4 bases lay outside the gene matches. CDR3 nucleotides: TGCGCCAGCAGCCTAGACAGGGGTACCTACGAGCAGTACTTC. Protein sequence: CASSLDRGTYEQYF.

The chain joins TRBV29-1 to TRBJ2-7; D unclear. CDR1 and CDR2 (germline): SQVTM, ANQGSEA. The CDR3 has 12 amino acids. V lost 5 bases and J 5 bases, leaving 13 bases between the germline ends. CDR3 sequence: CSVRPTRNEQYF. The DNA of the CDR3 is TGCAGCGTTCGCCCGACACGGAACGAGCAGTACTTC.

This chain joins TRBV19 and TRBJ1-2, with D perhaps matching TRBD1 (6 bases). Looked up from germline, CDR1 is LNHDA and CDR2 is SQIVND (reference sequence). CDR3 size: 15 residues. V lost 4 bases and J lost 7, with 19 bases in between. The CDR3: CASSTGQLTSFGYTF. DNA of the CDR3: TGTGCCAGTAGTACAGGACAGTTAACATCTTTTGGCTACACCTTC.